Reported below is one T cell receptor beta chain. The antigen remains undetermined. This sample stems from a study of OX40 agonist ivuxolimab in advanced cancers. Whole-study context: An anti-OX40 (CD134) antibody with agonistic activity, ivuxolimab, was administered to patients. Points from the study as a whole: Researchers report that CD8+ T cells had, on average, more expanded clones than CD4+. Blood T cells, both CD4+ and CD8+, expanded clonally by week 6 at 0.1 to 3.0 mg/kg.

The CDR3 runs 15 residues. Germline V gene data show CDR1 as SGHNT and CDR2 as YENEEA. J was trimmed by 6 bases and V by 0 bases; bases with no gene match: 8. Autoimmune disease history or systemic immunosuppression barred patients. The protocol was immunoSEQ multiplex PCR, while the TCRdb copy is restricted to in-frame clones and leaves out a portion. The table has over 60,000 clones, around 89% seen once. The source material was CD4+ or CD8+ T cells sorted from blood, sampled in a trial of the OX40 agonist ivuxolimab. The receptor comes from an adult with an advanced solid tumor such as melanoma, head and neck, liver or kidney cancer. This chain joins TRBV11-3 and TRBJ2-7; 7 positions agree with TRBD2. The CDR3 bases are TGTGCCAGCAGCTTAGAGGTCGGGAGGAACCTCGAGCAGTACTTC. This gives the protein CASSLEVGRNLEQYF.